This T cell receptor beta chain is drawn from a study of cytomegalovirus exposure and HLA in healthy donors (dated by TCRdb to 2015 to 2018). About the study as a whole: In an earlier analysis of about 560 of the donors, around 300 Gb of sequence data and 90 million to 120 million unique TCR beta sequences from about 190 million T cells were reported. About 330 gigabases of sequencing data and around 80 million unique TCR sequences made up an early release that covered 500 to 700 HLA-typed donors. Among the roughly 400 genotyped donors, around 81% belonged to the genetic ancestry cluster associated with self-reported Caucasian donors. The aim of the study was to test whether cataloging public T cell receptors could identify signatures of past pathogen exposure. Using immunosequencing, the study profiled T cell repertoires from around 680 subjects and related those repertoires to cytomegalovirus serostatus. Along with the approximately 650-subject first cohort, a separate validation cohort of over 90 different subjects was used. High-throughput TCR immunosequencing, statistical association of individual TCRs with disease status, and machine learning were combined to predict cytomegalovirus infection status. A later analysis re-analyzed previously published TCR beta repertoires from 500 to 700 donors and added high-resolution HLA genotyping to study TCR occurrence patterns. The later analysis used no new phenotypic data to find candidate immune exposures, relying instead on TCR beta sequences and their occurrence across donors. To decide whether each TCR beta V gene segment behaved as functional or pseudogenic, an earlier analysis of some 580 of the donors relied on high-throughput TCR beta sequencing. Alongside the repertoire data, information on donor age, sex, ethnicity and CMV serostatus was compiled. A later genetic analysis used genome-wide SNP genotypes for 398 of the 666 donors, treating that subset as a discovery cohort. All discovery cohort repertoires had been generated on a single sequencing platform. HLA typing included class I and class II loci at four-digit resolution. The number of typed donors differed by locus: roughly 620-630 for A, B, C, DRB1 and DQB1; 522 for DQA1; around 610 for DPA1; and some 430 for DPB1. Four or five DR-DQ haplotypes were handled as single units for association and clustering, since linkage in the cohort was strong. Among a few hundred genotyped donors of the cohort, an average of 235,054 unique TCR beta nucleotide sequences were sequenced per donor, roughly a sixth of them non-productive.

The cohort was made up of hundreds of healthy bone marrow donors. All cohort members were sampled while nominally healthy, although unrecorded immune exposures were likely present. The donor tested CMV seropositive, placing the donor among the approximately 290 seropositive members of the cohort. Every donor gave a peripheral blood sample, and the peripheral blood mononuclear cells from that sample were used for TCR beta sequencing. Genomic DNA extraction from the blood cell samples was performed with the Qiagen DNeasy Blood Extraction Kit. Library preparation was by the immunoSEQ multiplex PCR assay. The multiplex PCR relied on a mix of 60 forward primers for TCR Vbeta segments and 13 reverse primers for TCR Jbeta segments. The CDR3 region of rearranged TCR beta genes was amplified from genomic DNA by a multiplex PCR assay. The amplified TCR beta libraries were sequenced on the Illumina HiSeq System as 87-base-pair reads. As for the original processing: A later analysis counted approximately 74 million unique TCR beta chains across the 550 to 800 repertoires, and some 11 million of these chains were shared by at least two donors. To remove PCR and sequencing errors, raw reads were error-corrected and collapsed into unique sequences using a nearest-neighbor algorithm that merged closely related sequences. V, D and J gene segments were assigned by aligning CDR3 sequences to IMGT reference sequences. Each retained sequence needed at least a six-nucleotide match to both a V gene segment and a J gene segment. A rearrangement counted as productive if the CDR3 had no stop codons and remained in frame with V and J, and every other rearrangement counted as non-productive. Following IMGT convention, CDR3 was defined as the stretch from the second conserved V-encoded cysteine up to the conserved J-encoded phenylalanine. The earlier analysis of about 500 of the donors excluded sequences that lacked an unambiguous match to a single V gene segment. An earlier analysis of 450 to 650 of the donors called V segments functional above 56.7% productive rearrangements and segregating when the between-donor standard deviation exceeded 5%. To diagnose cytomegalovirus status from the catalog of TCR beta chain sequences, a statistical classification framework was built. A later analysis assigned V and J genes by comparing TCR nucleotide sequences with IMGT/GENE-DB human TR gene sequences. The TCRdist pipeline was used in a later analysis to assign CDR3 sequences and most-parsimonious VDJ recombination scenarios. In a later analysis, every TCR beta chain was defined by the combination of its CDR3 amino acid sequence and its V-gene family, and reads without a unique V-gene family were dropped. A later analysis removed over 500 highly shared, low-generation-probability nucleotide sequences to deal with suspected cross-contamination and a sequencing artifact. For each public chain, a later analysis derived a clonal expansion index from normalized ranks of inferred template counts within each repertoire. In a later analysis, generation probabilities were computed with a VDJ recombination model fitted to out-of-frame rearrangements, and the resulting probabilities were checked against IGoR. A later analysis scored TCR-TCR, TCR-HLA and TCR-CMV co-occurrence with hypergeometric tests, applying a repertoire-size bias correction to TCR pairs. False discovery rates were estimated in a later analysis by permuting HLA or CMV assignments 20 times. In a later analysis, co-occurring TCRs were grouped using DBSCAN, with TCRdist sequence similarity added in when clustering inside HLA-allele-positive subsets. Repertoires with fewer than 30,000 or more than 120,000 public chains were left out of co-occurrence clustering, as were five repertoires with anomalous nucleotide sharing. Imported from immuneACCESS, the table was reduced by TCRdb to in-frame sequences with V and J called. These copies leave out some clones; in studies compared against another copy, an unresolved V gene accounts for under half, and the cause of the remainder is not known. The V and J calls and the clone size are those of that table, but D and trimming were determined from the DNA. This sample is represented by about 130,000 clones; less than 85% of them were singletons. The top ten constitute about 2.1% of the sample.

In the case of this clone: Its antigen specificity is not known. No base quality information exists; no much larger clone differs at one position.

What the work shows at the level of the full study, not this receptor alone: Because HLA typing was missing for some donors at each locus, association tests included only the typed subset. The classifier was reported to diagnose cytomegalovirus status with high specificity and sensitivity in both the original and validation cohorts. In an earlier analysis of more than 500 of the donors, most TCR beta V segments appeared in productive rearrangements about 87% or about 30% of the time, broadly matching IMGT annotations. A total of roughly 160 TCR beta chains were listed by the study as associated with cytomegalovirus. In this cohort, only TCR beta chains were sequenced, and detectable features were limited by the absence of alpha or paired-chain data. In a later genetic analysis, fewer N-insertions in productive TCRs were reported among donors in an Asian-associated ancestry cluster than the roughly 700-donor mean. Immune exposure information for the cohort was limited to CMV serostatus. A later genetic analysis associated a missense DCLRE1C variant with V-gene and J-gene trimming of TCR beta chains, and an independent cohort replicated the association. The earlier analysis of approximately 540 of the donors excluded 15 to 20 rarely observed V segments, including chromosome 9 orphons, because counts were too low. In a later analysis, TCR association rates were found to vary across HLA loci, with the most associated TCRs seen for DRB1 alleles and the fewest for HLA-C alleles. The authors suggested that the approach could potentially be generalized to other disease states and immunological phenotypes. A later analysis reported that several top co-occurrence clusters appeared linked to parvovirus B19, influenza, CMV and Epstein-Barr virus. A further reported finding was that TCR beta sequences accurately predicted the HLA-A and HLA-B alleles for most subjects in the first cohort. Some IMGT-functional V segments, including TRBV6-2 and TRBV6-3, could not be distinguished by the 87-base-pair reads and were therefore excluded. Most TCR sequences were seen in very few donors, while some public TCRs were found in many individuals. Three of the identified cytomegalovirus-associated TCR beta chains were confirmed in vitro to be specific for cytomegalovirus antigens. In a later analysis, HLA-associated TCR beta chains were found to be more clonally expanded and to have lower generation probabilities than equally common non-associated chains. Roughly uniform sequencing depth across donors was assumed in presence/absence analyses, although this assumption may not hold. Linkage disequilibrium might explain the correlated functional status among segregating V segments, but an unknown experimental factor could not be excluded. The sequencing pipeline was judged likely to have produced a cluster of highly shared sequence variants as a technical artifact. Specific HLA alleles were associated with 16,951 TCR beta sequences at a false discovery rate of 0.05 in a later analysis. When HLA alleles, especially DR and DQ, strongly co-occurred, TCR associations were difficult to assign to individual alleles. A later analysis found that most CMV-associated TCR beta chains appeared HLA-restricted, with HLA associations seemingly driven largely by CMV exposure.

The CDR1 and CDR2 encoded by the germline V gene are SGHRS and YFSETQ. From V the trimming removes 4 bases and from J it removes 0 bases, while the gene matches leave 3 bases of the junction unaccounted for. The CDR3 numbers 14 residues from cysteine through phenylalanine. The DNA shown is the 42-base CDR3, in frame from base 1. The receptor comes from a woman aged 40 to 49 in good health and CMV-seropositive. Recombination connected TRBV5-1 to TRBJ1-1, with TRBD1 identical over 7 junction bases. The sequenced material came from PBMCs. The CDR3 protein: CASSTGQMNTEAFF. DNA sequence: TGCGCCAGCAGCACGGGACAGATGAACACTGAAGCTTTCTTT. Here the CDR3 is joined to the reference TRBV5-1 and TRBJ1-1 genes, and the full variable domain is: KAGVTQTPRYLIKTRGQQVTLSCSPISGHRSVSWYQQTPGQGLQFLFEYFSETQRNKGNFPGRFSGRQFSNSRSEMNVSTLELGDSALYLCASSTGQMNTEAFFGQGTRLTVV.